This T cell receptor (beta chain) was recovered during a study of blood T cell repertoires in COVID-19. On the study more broadly: Specimens from acute and convalescent COVID-19 originated in the United States, Italy and Spain.

This CDR3 is 17 amino acids long. Germline CDR1 is SGDLS and CDR2 is YYNGEE. The J segment lost 5 bases and the V segment lost 0 bases, leaving 11 bases of the junction unmatched. The repertoire was sequenced with immunoSEQ multiplex PCR; TCRdb's copy has only in-frame clones and lacks some. The data contain over 45,000 clones, 88% of them singletons. The V and J genes are TRBV9 and TRBJ2-5, with 9 bases lining up with TRBD1. This TCR came from a man aged 55 to 70 with active COVID-19. The sequencing sample was made of peripheral blood. CDR3 coding DNA: TGTGCCAGCAGCGTAGCCATCGGGACAGGGAAGCAGGAGACCCAGTACTTC. Translating gives CASSVAIGTGKQETQYF.